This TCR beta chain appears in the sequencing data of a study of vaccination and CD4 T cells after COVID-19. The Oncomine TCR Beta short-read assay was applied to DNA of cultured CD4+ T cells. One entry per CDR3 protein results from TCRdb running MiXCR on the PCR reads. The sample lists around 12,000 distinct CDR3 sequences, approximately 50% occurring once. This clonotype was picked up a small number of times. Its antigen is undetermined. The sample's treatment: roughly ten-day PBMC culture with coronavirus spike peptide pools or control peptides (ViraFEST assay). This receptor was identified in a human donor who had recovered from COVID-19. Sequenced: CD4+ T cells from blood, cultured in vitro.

The CDR3 sequence: CASSTPGQGERWGYTF. The CDR3 DNA reads as TGTGCCAGCAGCACACCCGGACAGGGGGAGCGTTGGGGCTACACCTTC. The chain carries TRBV28 and TRBJ1-2; 10 positions agree with TRBD1. The CDR3 length is 16 residues. The V and J ends lost 6 bases and 8 bases, in that order; junction bases with no gene match: 15. Germline values: CDR1 MDHEN, CDR2 SYDVKM.